This entry lists 27 T cell receptor beta chains sequenced from one sample in a study of T cell repertoires in cytomegalovirus infection. A single record per CDR3 protein comes from TCRdb applying MiXCR to the reads. The repertoire holds approximately 140,000 distinct CDR3 sequences, with about 6.1% as singletons. Source material: PBMCs. These receptors were collected from a human donor in good health (CMV status not recorded). Some clones in this sample may be carry-over from other donors' samples.

This clonotype was observed a handful of times. The gene calls are TRBV14 and TRBJ2-5, with TRBD2 identical over 7 bases. The ends lost 3 bases at V and 0 bases at J; junction bases unmatched: 10. This CDR3 comprises 17 residues. The V gene's germline CDR1 is SGHDN and CDR2 FVKESK. The CDR3 DNA reads as TGTGCCAGCAGCCAGGAGTACGGACGGGGGGACCAAGAGACCCAGTACTTC. Translated, it gives CASSQEYGRGDQETQYF.

This clonotype was seen many times. The V gene is TRBV7-2, the J gene TRBJ2-7; TRBD1 aligns across 11 bases. The CDR3 spans 13 residues. Germline CDR1 is SGHTA and CDR2 is FQGNSA. V was pared by 8 bases and J by 6 bases, with 6 bases of the junction left unmatched. CDR3 bases: TGTGCCAGCTGTGCGGACAGGGGGCTCGAGCAGTACTTC. Translating gives CASCADRGLEQYF. The variable domain in full, completed from reference TRBV7-2 and TRBJ2-7, reads GAGVSQSPSNKVTEKGKDVELRCDPISGHTALYWYRQSLGQGLEFLIYFQGNSAPDKSGLPSDRFSAERTGGSVSTLTIQRTQQEDSAVYLCASCADRGLEQYFGPGTRLTVT.

This clonotype has a count of ten or more. The rearrangement uses TRBV4-3 and TRBJ1-1; D may be TRBD1 (6 bases). Trimming left V 2 bases short and J 3 bases short, with 19 bases between. The CDR3 totals 17 residues. Germline CDR1 LGHNA, CDR2 YSLEER. In DNA form, the CDR3 reads TGCGCCAGCAGCCAACTCCTCCCGGGGGGGCGCGACACTGAAGCTTTCTTT. Its translation is CASSQLLPGGRDTEAFF.

The genes are TRBV20-1 and TRBJ1-2, with TRBD1 as a possible D gene (5 bases). This CDR3 has 14 amino acids. The germline V and J ends were trimmed by 7 bases and 0 bases, with 15 bases remaining between them. Germline V lookup: CDR1 DFQATT, CDR2 SNEGSKA (reference sequence). This CDR3 reads CSVDRQLSNYGYTF. The DNA for the CDR3 is TGCAGTGTCGATAGACAGCTATCTAACTATGGCTACACCTTC.

This chain connects TRBV6-6 to TRBJ1-2; the match to TRBD1 covers 7 bases. The CDR3 sequence is 15 residues long. With 2 bases clipped from V and 1 base from J, the junction kept 4 bases outside the gene matches. The germline CDR1 and CDR2 sequences are MNHNY and SVGAGI (reference sequence). CDR3 loop: CASSYADRNNYGYTF. In DNA form, the CDR3 reads TGTGCCAGCAGTTACGCGGACAGGAATAACTATGGCTACACCTTC.

This clonotype was recorded many times. The chain is built from TRBV3-1 and TRBJ1-1, with D possibly TRBD1 on 6 matching bases. The CDR3 contains 14 residues. The germline gives CDR1 LGHDT, CDR2 YNNKEL (reference sequence). Trimming removed 0 bases from V and 11 bases from J, with 16 bases in between. CDR3 nucleotides: TGTGCCAGCAGCCAAGATTTGACAGGCGACTTGGCTTTCTTT. It translates to CASSQDLTGDLAFF.

This clonotype has a count of ten or more. The chain uses TRBV6-1 and TRBJ1-3; D gene ambiguous. There are 13 residues in the CDR3. V shed 7 bases and J shed 0 bases, with 7 bases lying between them. Germline CDR1 reads MNHNS; CDR2 reads SASEGT. The CDR3 region has the DNA TGTGCCAGCAAGCGGAGCTCTGGAAACACCATATATTTT. It translates to CASKRSSGNTIYF.

The rearrangement uses TRBV4-2 and TRBJ1-2; 10 positions match TRBD1. Looked up from germline, CDR1 is LGHNA and CDR2 is YNFKEQ. This CDR3 has 13 amino acids. The V gene end was trimmed by 3 bases and the J gene end by 6 bases; junction bases not matched to a gene: 1. In DNA, the CDR3 is TGTGCCAGCAGCCACGGGACAGGGGATGGCTACACCTTC. Translating it yields CASSHGTGDGYTF.

In its sample, this clonotype was seen many times. This chain connects TRBV6-2 or TRBV6-3 to TRBJ1-2, with 8 bases aligning to TRBD1. Trimming took 4 bases from V and 0 from J; bases not matched to a gene: 10. This CDR3 region has 17 residues. Germline CDR1 reads MNHEY; CDR2 reads SVGEGT. The DNA for the CDR3 is TGTGCCAGCAGTTTCGACAGGGGCCTCCCTTCTAACTATGGCTACACCTTC. This gives the protein CASSFDRGLPSNYGYTF.

The chain joins TRBV20-1 to TRBJ1-1; 12 bases match TRBD1. Germline V gene data show CDR1 as DFQATT and CDR2 as SNEGSKA (reference sequence). The trim removed 5 bases at V and 5 bases at J, leaving 3 bases unmatched. The CDR3 consists of 13 residues. CDR3 protein: CSAWDRGLTEAFF. The CDR3 nucleotides read TGCAGTGCTTGGGACAGGGGGCTTACTGAAGCTTTCTTT.

This clonotype showed up just a few times. The chain recombines TRBV29-1 with TRBJ2-7; D might be TRBD1 or TRBD2, each matching 5 bases. The CDR3 has 14 amino acids. V was clipped by 7 bases and J by 0 bases, with 16 bases between them. From germline, CDR1 is SQVTM and CDR2 ANQGSEA. CDR3 nucleotide sequence: TGCAGCGCCGCAGGACGGGACGGCTCCTACGAGCAGTACTTC. It specifies CSAAGRDGSYEQYF.

Here the CDR3 reads CASSVRGGPNTEAFF. In nucleotides, the CDR3 is TGTGCCAGCAGCGTAAGGGGGGGGCCGAACACTGAAGCTTTCTTT. The rearrangement uses TRBV9 and TRBJ1-1, with D possibly TRBD1 on 6 matching bases. The CDR3 is 15 residues long. Trimming pared 1 base from V and 1 base from J, leaving 11 bases between. Looked up from germline, CDR1 is SGDLS and CDR2 is YYNGEE.

At least ten counts were recorded for this clonotype. The chain uses TRBV7-3 and TRBJ2-2; D may be TRBD1 (5 bases). Trimming left V 5 bases short and J 5 bases short, with 12 bases between. Germline V CDR1 and CDR2: SGHTA, FQGTGA. The CDR3 contains 14 residues. The CDR3 loop reads CASSRQGSTGELFF. The CDR3 nucleotides are TGTGCCAGCAGCAGGCAGGGAAGTACCGGGGAGCTGTTTTTT.

Ten or more counts support this clonotype. The chain has TRBV28 and TRBJ2-7; TRBD1 is a possible D gene (6 bases). Germline CDR1 reads MDHEN; CDR2 reads SYDVKM. V gave up 8 bases and J gave up 3 bases, with 14 bases separating them. The CDR3 length is 13 residues. CDR3 protein: CASVPGHLYEQYF. In nucleotides, the CDR3 is TGTGCCAGCGTTCCGGGACATCTCTACGAGCAGTACTTC. Full variable domain (missing parts from reference TRBV28 and TRBJ2-7): DVKVTQSSRYLVKRTGEKVFLECVQDMDHENMFWYRQDPGLGLRLIYFSYDVKMKEKGDIPEGYSVSREKKERFSLILESASTNQTSMYLCASVPGHLYEQYFGPGTRLTVT.

Only a few counts were recorded for this clonotype. This sequence joins TRBV29-1 and TRBJ2-3, with 7 bases fitting TRBD2. The CDR3 spans 13 residues. The junction had 4 bases not matched to a gene; V was cut back by 6 bases and J by 1 base. Germline CDR1 is SQVTM and CDR2 is ANQGSEA. The CDR3 loop reads CSVPSGGTDTQYF. The DNA of the CDR3 is TGCAGCGTGCCGAGCGGGGGCACAGATACGCAGTATTTT.

This clonotype showed up just a few times. The genes are TRBV14 and TRBJ1-6; no definite D call. V gave up 0 bases and J gave up 2 bases, with 8 bases separating them. CDR1 is SGHDN, CDR2 FVKESK, per germline. The length of the CDR3 is 16 residues. The CDR3 loop reads CASSQEGGTYNSPLHF. The CDR3, as DNA: TGTGCCAGCAGCCAAGAGGGAGGGACCTATAATTCACCCCTCCACTTT.

About this clonotype: A much larger clonotype is one base distant, so this may be a read error. The chain combines TRBV20-1 with TRBJ2-2; D tentatively fits TRBD1 or TRBD2 (5 bases each). Per the germline V gene, CDR1 is DFQATT and CDR2 is SNEGSKA (reference sequence). The CDR3 contains 14 residues. The V end was cut by 3 bases, the J end by 8 bases, with 16 bases between. The CDR3 is CSASGPGTKGELFF. The DNA of the CDR3 is TGCAGTGCTAGTGGCCCGGGGACCAAAGGGGAGCTGTTTTTT.

The chain recombines TRBV13 with TRBJ1-5; D is undetermined. This CDR3 has 15 residues. Trimming cost V 2 bases and J 4 bases, with 12 bases left between them. Germline CDR1 is PRHDT and CDR2 is FYEKMQ (reference sequence). The CDR3 coding sequence is TGTGCCAGCAGCTTAACCGCAGGTAAAAATCAGCCCCAGCATTTT. As protein: CASSLTAGKNQPQHF.

This clonotype was seen many times. The chain combines TRBV27 with TRBJ2-1; 13 bases fit TRBD2. CDR1 is MNHEY, CDR2 SMNVEV, per germline (reference sequence). The CDR3 is 18 residues long. J lost 3 bases, V lost 5 bases, and 10 bases had no gene match. CDR3 bases: TGTGCCAGCAGTCCCACCCCGACTAGCGGGGGGATCTACAATGAGCAGTTCTTC. Protein product: CASSPTPTSGGIYNEQFF.

This chain uses TRBV7-9 with TRBJ1-6, with 7 bases fitting TRBD1. The CDR3 is made up of 15 amino acids. Germline CDR1 and CDR2: SEHNR and FQNEAQ (reference sequence). The V gene end was trimmed by 5 bases and the J gene end by 7 bases; junction bases not matched to a gene: 8. The CDR3 here is CASSHRDSKNSPLHF. In DNA form, the CDR3 reads TGTGCCAGCAGCCATCGGGACAGCAAAAATTCACCCCTCCACTTT.

J is TRBJ1-6 and V is TRBV18, with TRBD1 identical over 8 bases. This CDR3 contains 15 residues. In germline, CDR1 is KGHSH, CDR2 LQKENI. The ends lost 3 bases at V and 9 bases at J; junction bases unmatched: 7. CDR3 bases: TGTGCCAGCTCACCGGGGCAGGGGGCGAGTTCACCCCTCCACTTT. Its protein product is CASSPGQGASSPLHF.

This clonotype was found many times. The rearrangement uses TRBV7-2 and TRBJ2-5; TRBD2 might be the D (5 bases). V shed 0 bases and J shed 6 bases, with 11 bases lying between them. This CDR3 comprises 14 residues. Germline V lookup: CDR1 SGHTA, CDR2 FQGNSA. CDR3 sequence reads: CASSLAPSLQTQYF. CDR3 sequence (DNA): TGTGCCAGCAGCTTAGCGCCTAGCTTGCAGACCCAGTACTTC.

CDR3 sequence reads: CASSSGQGGGYTF. The CDR3 coding sequence is TGTGCCAGCAGTTCGGGACAGGGGGGGGGCTACACCTTC. The chain combines TRBV27 with TRBJ1-2; 11 bases are shared with TRBD1. The trim removed 4 bases at V and 8 bases at J, leaving 3 bases unmatched. CDR1 MNHEY and CDR2 SMNVEV come from the germline V gene (reference sequence). This CDR3 contains 13 residues.

This clonotype came up many times. The V gene is TRBV7-8, the J gene TRBJ2-1; 8 bases line up with TRBD2. Germline V gene sequence: CDR1 SGHVS, CDR2 FQNEAQ. This CDR3 is built from 17 residues. The V segment lost 4 bases and the J segment 8 bases; nucleotides outside the gene matches: 16. CDR3 residues: CASSSGPSGGGIDEQFF. In DNA, the CDR3 is TGTGCCAGCAGCTCCGGTCCCAGCGGGGGCGGGATCGATGAGCAGTTCTTC.

With respect to this clonotype: A much larger clone lies a single base off, so this may be a read error. The chain carries TRBV19 and TRBJ2-2; weak D call: TRBD1 (5 bases). Trimming removed 8 bases from V and 6 bases from J, with 19 bases in between. The CDR3 is made up of 15 amino acids. From germline, CDR1 is LNHDA and CDR2 SQIVND (reference sequence). The CDR3 region is CASLRLDSSPGELFF. The CDR3 DNA is TGTGCCAGTTTACGACTTGACAGCTCCCCCGGGGAGCTGTTTTTT.

This clonotype appeared many times. The V and J genes are TRBV30 and TRBJ1-1, with D perhaps matching TRBD1 (5 bases). CDR1 and CDR2 (germline): GTSNPN, SVGIG (reference sequence). Between the trimmed V and J ends, which lost 0 bases and 1 base, there was a span of 9 bases. The CDR3 totals 14 residues. DNA of the CDR3: TGTGCCTGGAGTGTACTTGGGACGAACACTGAAGCTTTCTTT. Translating gives CAWSVLGTNTEAFF.

This chain links TRBV2 with TRBJ2-2, with TRBD2 matching over 12 bases. The V gene end was trimmed by 3 bases and the J gene end by 3 bases; junction bases not matched to a gene: 2. Germline CDR1 SNHLY, CDR2 FYNNEI. The CDR3 consists of 16 residues. The CDR3 region is CASSEASGGDTGELFF. The DNA for the CDR3 is TGTGCCAGCAGTGAGGCTAGCGGGGGGGACACCGGGGAGCTGTTTTTT.